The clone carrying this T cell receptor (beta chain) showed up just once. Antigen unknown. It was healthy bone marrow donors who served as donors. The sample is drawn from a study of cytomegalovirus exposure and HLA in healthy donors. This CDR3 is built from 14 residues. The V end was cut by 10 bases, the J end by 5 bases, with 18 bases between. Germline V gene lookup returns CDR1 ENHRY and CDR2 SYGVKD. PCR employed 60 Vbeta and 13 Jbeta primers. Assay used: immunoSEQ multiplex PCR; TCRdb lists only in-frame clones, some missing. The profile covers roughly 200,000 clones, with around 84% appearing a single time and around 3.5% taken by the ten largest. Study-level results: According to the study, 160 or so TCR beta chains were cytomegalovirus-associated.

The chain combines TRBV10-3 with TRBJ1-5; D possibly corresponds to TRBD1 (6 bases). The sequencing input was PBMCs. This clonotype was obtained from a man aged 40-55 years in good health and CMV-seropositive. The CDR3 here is CATQGHRGDQPQHF. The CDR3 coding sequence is TGTGCCACCCAGGGACATCGGGGTGATCAGCCCCAGCATTTT.